This T cell receptor beta chain was sequenced for a study of shared clonotypes between healthy human individuals (dated by TCRdb to 2018 to 2021). Some background on the complete study: A couple of women and a few men aged 18 to 49 years were included in the cohort. To estimate repertoire size and how much clonotype sharing occurs between individuals, the study deeply sequenced the blood TCR repertoires of several healthy adults. To increase sequencing depth and limit assay-specific biases, different laboratories used diverse techniques to prepare libraries and sequence TCR repertoires. Each donor's leukapheresis produced roughly between about 0.9 and 9.5 billion PBMCs. Findings and caveats that apply to the study as a whole: The genetic and exposure-history diversity represented was limited by the small number of donors. Pairwise subsampling indicated that sequencing depth was expected to affect the degree of clonotype sharing among donors. Sampling was restricted to blood, and TCR repertoires in tissue are likely to differ from TCR repertoires in blood.

Relative to germline, V is 6 bases shorter and J is 3 bases shorter, with 15 bases between their ends. According to the germline V gene, CDR1 reads SNHLY and CDR2 reads FYNNEI. Reading from cysteine to phenylalanine, the CDR3 counts 16 amino acids. The retained sequence is limited to the CDR3, 48 bases, with the frame set at the first base. In the case of this clone: Its antigen is currently not known. No base quality information exists; no much larger clone differs at one position.

Using the deep immunoSEQ assay, TCR CDR3 regions were amplified from genomic DNA by multiplex PCR. Extracted genomic DNA from each cell subset was spread evenly across all wells of several immunoSEQ 96-well plates, with each plate serving as a replicate. Each replicate PCR for unsorted PBMC received about 0.3 ug genomic DNA, equal to approximately 30,000 T cell genomes. Ten immunoSEQ deep assay plates were used to sequence the unsorted PBMC genomic DNA. The purified libraries were quantified using a Qubit 3.0 fluorometer, sized with a Bioanalyzer 2100, and then quantified again using the KAPA Library Quantification kit. Each immunoSEQ 96-well plate was sequenced on its own single-read 150-cycle Illumina NextSeq 550 flow cell. Regarding the original processing steps: Because the immunoSEQ output included only junctional sequences and no quality scores, the filtering could not be the same as the filtering used for full-length reads. To assign V/J genes and CDR3, sequences were annotated against IMGT germline references using PyIR, a Python wrapper for IgBLAST v1.9. Reads were removed for weak V/J assignments (E-value above 1e-6), missing CDR3, stop codons, out-of-frame junctions, or ambiguous translated residues. A V3J clonotype was defined by an identical inferred V gene, J gene, and CDR3 amino acid sequence. Percentage overlap between repertoires was computed as shared unique clonotypes divided by the size of the smaller repertoire. Three approaches were used to assess repertoire richness: RTK rarefaction, the Chao1 estimator, and Recon v2.1 estimates of unobserved clonotypes. TCRdb provides this immuneACCESS table in a form limited to in-frame rearrangements. Some clones are lacking; in checked studies, under half of them reflect an unresolved V gene, and why the rest are absent is not known. V and J calls and clone size are those listed in that table; D and trimming were worked out from the DNA. This sample gives about 510,000 clones in total; roughly 79% of them show up just once. Approximately 12% of the sample belongs to the ten largest clones.

The donors were healthy, HIV-negative adults who had no recently reported acute infections or vaccinations. Every donor was a Caucasian adult residing in Nashville, Tennessee, USA. In the unsorted samples, 70 million to 90 million PBMCs were counted, and genomic DNA was extracted using the QIAamp DNA Blood Mini kit. After blood collection by leukapheresis, PBMCs were isolated using Ficoll-Histopaque density gradient centrifugation and then cryopreserved in the vapor phase of liquid nitrogen. The source of this sequence is a woman in her forties in good health. Some clones in this sample may be carry-over from other donors' samples. The rearrangement joined TRBV2 to TRBJ2-6; the D gene remains uncertain. The material sequenced was PBMCs. The DNA sequence is TGTGCCAGCAGCCCCACTCGCTACAGTGGGGCCAACGTCCTGACTTTC. Translated, it gives CASSPTRYSGANVLTF. This CDR3, with the reference TRBV2 and TRBJ2-6 proteins standing in past its ends, gives the full variable domain EPEVTQTPSHQVTQMGQEVILRCVPISNHLYFYWYRQILGQKVEFLVSFYNNEISEKSEIFDDQFSVERPDGSNFTLKIRSTKLEDSAMYFCASSPTRYSGANVLTFGAGSRLTVL.